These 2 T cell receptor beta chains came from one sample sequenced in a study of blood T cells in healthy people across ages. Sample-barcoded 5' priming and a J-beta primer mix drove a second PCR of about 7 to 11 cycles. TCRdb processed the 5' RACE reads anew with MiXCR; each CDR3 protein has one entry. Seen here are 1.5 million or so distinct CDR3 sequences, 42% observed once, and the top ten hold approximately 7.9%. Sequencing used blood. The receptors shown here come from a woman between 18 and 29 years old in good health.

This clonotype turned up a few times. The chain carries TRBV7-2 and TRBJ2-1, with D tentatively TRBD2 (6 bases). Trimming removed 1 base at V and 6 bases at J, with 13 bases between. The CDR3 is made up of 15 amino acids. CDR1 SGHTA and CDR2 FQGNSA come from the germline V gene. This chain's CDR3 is CASSLVSTSSNEQFF. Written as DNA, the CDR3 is TGTGCCAGCAGCTTAGTAAGTACTAGCTCCAATGAGCAGTTCTTC.

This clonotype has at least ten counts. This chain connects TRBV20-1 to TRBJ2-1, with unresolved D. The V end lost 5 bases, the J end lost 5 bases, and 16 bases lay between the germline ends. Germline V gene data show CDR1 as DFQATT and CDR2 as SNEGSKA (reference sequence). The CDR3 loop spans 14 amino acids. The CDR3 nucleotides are TGCAGTGCTCTGCGGCCCCAAACGGACAATGAGCAGTTCTTC. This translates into CSALRPQTDNEQFF.